The 8 T cell receptor beta chains presented below share a single source sample, sequenced in a study of tumor-infiltrating lymphocytes in primary liver carcinoma. A constant-region primer primed TCR beta cDNA synthesis from roughly 520 ng of total RNA. Amplification in three nested multiplex PCR rounds with slightly modified ARM-PCR gave rise to TCR beta libraries. Forward primers for TRBV1-TRBV30 and a C-beta reverse primer served the first two PCR rounds, at about 9 cycles each. In TCRdb, the multiplex PCR reads were re-called with MiXCR into one record per CDR3 protein. The sample consists of 95,000 to 150,000 distinct CDR3 sequences, 55% to 65% of them appearing once. Scientists recovered RNA and DNA together from roughly 20-30 mg of unsorted bulk tissue. The sequenced sample was liver tumor tissue from sampling region 1. Specified subset: tumor region T1, superior pole. Receptors were obtained from a woman in her sixties with primary liver carcinoma and hepatitis B virus infection.

Comment on this clonotype: It may be a read error: a sequence one base away is much more abundant. The chain's CDR3 is CACSSTSGSTDTQYF. Written as DNA, the CDR3 is TGTGCCTGCAGTTCGACTAGCGGATCCACAGATACGCAGTATTTT. V usage is TRBV5-4 and J usage is TRBJ2-3; 9 bases align to TRBD2. CDR3 size: 15 residues. Germline V gives CDR1 SGHNT, CDR2 YYREEE (reference sequence).

Note on this clonotype: This may arise from a read error, as a much more abundant clone is one base away. The chain joins TRBV10-2 to TRBJ2-2, with 7 positions matching TRBD1. The CDR3 is 14 amino acids. In germline, CDR1 is WSHSY, CDR2 SAAADI. The CDR3 coding sequence is TGCGCCAGCAGAAACGGGGACAGCTCCGGGGAGCTGTCTTTT. Translated: CASRNGDSSGELSF.

To note about this clonotype: The final CDR3 position lacks the conserved phenylalanine or tryptophan, pointing to a likely read error. The J gene is TRBJ1-2, the V gene TRBV10-3; 8 nucleotides agree with TRBD1. This CDR3 is built from 15 residues. Losses at the gene ends were 2 bases for V and 10 bases for J; bases not matched to a gene: 12. CDR1 and CDR2 (germline): ENHRY, SYGVKD. The CDR3 loop reads CAISEAGQAISDYTI. CDR3 bases: TGTGCCATCAGTGAGGCGGGACAGGCCATATCTGACTACACCATC.

This clonotype came up a few times. The V and J genes are TRBV24-1 and TRBJ2-1; perhaps TRBD2 as D (7 bases). V gave up 3 bases and J gave up 4 bases, with 15 bases separating them. The germline gives CDR1 KGHDR, CDR2 SFDVKD. The CDR3 runs 16 residues. In nucleotides, the CDR3 is TGTGCCACCAGTGATGCTAGGGGGGGGCATTACAATGAGCAGTTCTTC. Amino acid sequence: CATSDARGGHYNEQFF.

On this clonotype itself: Given a much more abundant clone one base away, this may be a read error. This chain links TRBV6-4 with TRBJ2-7, with 7 bases identical to TRBD2. Germline loops: CDR1 MRHNA, CDR2 SNTAGT. V dropped 6 bases and J dropped 7; count of bases not matched to a gene: 12. The length of the CDR3 is 14 residues. As DNA, the CDR3 is TGTGCCAGCAGCGAGTGGGAGGGAGCTGCGGAGCAGTACTTC. Protein sequence: CASSEWEGAAEQYF.

This clonotype was recorded a few times. The J gene is TRBJ2-3, the V gene TRBV30; 11 nucleotides align to TRBD2. This CDR3 contains 14 residues. Trimming took 6 bases from V and 5 from J; bases not matched to a gene: 7. CDR1 GTSNPN and CDR2 SVGIG come from the germline V gene (reference sequence). In nucleotides, the CDR3 is TGTGCCTGTGAACTAGCGGGAGAAGGAGATACGCAGTATTTT. It yields the protein CACELAGEGDTQYF.

Concerning this clonotype: A read error may produce the germline difference seen at one junction end. V is TRBV6-5 and J is TRBJ2-2; 9 bases match TRBD1. The CDR3 is 14 amino acids. Germline V gives CDR1 MNHEY, CDR2 SVGAGI. CDR3 protein: CASSRDREAGELLF. The CDR3 nucleotides are TGTGCCAGCAGTCGGGACAGGGAGGCCGGGGAGCTGCTTTTT.

The rearrangement uses TRBV10-2 and TRBJ2-2; D remains ambiguous. V lost 6 bases to trimming and J lost 1 base, with 9 bases between them. This CDR3 is 14 amino acids long. Per germline, CDR1 WSHSY and CDR2 SAAADI. The CDR3: CASRTYRNTGELFF. The DNA of the CDR3 is TGCGCCAGCAGAACCTATAGGAACACCGGGGAGCTGTTTTTT.